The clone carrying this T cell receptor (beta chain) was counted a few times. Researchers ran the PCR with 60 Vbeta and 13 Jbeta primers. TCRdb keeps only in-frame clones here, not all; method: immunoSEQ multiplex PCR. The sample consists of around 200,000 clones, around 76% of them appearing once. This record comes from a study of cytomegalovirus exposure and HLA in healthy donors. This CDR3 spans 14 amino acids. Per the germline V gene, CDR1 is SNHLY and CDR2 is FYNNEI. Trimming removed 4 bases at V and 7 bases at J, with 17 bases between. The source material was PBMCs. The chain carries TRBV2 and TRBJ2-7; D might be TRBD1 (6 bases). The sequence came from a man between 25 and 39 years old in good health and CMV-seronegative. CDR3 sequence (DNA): TGTGCCAGCAGTGGGGTGGGACAAGGGACGGAGCAGTACTTC. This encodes CASSGVGQGTEQYF.